The rows below give T cell receptor beta chains drawn from one sample of a study of cytotoxic CD8 clonotypes in ibrutinib-treated CLL. The repertoire was sequenced with immunoSEQ multiplex PCR; TCRdb's copy has only in-frame clones and lacks some. The sample carries 28,000 or so clones, approximately 62% recorded once. The sequencing here drew on PBMCs, taken before ibrutinib treatment. The receptors derive from a human donor with chronic lymphocytic leukemia. The CDR3 runs from the conserved cysteine through the conserved F or W. The D gene is left open where the match is weak. For some rows the clone size is stated as once, few or many, or as a class when expanded; others skip it.

d_gene | j_gene | v_gene | abundance | CDR3nt | CDR3aa
. | TRBJ2-2 | TRBV5-1 | once | TGCGCCAGCAGAGGGGGAGTTGGTCTCACCGGGGAGCTGTTTTTT | CASRGGVGLTGELFF
TRBD1 | TRBJ1-1 | TRBV5-8 | . | TGTGCCAGCAGCTGGACAGGCCTCGGAGAAGCTTTCTTT | CASSWTGLGEAFF
. | TRBJ1-6 | TRBV2 | few | TGTGCCAGCGTTAACAGGGACTATAATTCACCCCTCCACTTT | CASVNRDYNSPLHF
. | TRBJ1-5 | TRBV7-9 | . | TGTGCCAACCTGGGATTGCGTGGCAAGCGGCCCCAGCATTTT | CANLGLRGKRPQHF
. | TRBJ2-3 | TRBV11-2 | few | TGTGCCAGCAGCCCTGGGGGGTCCGTCACAGATACGCAGTATTTT | CASSPGGSVTDTQYF
TRBD1 | TRBJ2-5 | TRBV5-1 | . | TGCGCCAGCATGACAGGGCCAAGTGTTGGCCAAGAGACCCAGTACTTC | CASMTGPSVGQETQYF
. | TRBJ1-1 | TRBV5-1 | few | TGCGCCAGCAGCTTGCAGAACACTGAAGCTTTCTTT | CASSLQNTEAFF
TRBD1 | TRBJ1-2 | TRBV7-9 | . | TGTGCCAGCAGCAGGGACAGGGCAGACTATGGCTACACCTTC | CASSRDRADYGYTF
TRBD1 | TRBJ2-7 | TRBV30 | . | TGTGCCTGGAGTGTTGGTCAGGGGGCTTCCTACGAGCAGTACTTC | CAWSVGQGASYEQYF
TRBD2 | TRBJ2-5 | TRBV14 | . | TGTGCCAGCAGCCAGGGGAGCGGGGGGGCCCTCGAGACCCAGTACTTC | CASSQGSGGALETQYF
. | TRBJ1-1 | TRBV11-2 | . | TGTGCCAGCAGCCAGGGATCCCCGGAAGCTTTCTTT | CASSQGSPEAFF
. | TRBJ1-3 | TRBV9 | . | TGTGCCAGCAGCTCAGCGCCTACCTCTGGAAACACCATATATTTT | CASSSAPTSGNTIYF
TRBD1 | TRBJ2-2 | TRBV5-4 | . | TGTGCCAGCAGCTTGAACAGGGGGATGAACACCGGGGAGCTGTTTTTT | CASSLNRGMNTGELFF
TRBD2 | TRBJ2-7 | TRBV7-9 | . | TGTGCCAGCAGCTTCCTCGGACTAGCGGGGGACGAGCAGTACTTC | CASSFLGLAGDEQYF
TRBD1 | TRBJ1-2 | TRBV5-1 | . | TGCGCCAGCAGCGCAACCGGGACAGGGGCCCGTGGCTACACCTTC | CASSATGTGARGYTF
TRBD1 | TRBJ1-1 | TRBV30 | . | TGTGCCTGGAGTCGAGTCGACAGGGGGGGAGCTTTCTTT | CAWSRVDRGGAFF
TRBD1 | TRBJ2-4 | TRBV11-2 | . | TGTGCCAGCAGCTTAGACCCAAGGACAGGATGGGTTAGGAACATTCAGTACTTC | CASSLDPRTGWVRNIQYF
TRBD1 | TRBJ2-1 | TRBV19 | few | TGTGCCAGTAGTATAGACGGACAGGGGGTTTACAATGAGCAGTTCTTC | CASSIDGQGVYNEQFF
. | TRBJ2-7 | TRBV13 | few | TGTGCCAGCAGCTCAACAGGGCCGGCCTACGAGCAGTACTTC | CASSSTGPAYEQYF
TRBD1 | TRBJ1-1 | TRBV5-5 | few | TGTGCCAGCAGCTTGGGACAGGGGCTGAACACTGAAGCTTTCTTT | CASSLGQGLNTEAFF
. | TRBJ1-1 | TRBV5-1 | . | TGCGCCAGCAGCCTCCAGACAGCCACCTCTGAAGCTTTCTTT | CASSLQTATSEAFF
. | TRBJ1-3 | TRBV5-1 | . | TGCGCCAGCAGCTTGGAGGGGCAGTCTGGAAACACCATATATTTT | CASSLEGQSGNTIYF
. | TRBJ2-3 | TRBV27 | . | TGTGCCAGCAGTTCGCCCTGGGGTACGGGTACAGATACGCAGTATTTT | CASSSPWGTGTDTQYF
. | TRBJ1-2 | TRBV6-1 | . | TGTGCCAGCAGTGAATTAAAAGGGGAGGGCAGCTATGGCTACACCTTC | CASSELKGEGSYGYTF
. | TRBJ1-1 | TRBV29-1 | . | TGCAGCGTAGTAACCGAACGGCGCACTGAAGCTTTCTTT | CSVVTERRTEAFF
. | TRBJ2-1 | TRBV14 | once | TGTGCCAGCAGCCAAGATTACACGCCGGGAGCCTTTTACAATGAGCAGTTCTTC | CASSQDYTPGAFYNEQFF
. | TRBJ2-6 | TRBV1 | few | TGCACCAGCAGCCTGAAAACACGGACCTCTTACGGGGCCAACGTCCTGACTTTC | CTSSLKTRTSYGANVLTF
TRBD2 | TRBJ2-1 | TRBV2 | . | TGTGCCAGCGGGAAGGCGGGGGGCCATCAGTTCTTC | CASGKAGGHQFF
TRBD1 | TRBJ1-5 | TRBV6-6 | . | TGTGCCAGCAGTTACTTCAGGGGGGGCAATCAGCCCCAGCATTTT | CASSYFRGGNQPQHF
TRBD2 | TRBJ2-3 | TRBV6-4 | . | TGTGCCAGCAGTGTGGCCCCTAGCGGGGGTGCAGATACGCAGTATTTT | CASSVAPSGGADTQYF
. | TRBJ2-1 | TRBV5-1 | few | TGCGCCAGCAGTTCTTCAACTTTAGTATACAACAATGAGCAGTTCTTC | CASSSSTLVYNNEQFF
. | TRBJ1-5 | TRBV6-1 | . | TGTGCCAGCAGTGCCTCGAGTGGGGGCCGGCAGCCCCAGCATTTT | CASSASSGGRQPQHF
TRBD2 | TRBJ2-1 | TRBV12-5 | . | TGTGCTAGTGCACTGGGACTAGAGCAGTTCTTC | CASALGLEQFF
. | TRBJ2-5 | TRBV5-1 | . | TGCGCCAGCAGCTTGTCGTCCCAAGAGACCCAGTACTTC | CASSLSSQETQYF
. | TRBJ2-2 | TRBV5-4 | . | TGTGCCAGCAGCTTGGGGGATTACGTCACCGGGGAGCTGTTTTTT | CASSLGDYVTGELFF
. | TRBJ2-1 | TRBV20-1 | . | TGCAGTGCGAACAATGAGCAGTTCTTC | CSANNEQFF
. | TRBJ2-2 | TRBV19 | . | TGTGCCAGTAGTATTCTTACGTTCACCGGGGAGCTGTTTTTT | CASSILTFTGELFF
TRBD1 | TRBJ2-1 | TRBV30 | once | TGTGCCTGGAATTTTGGGACAGGGGGCGATGAGCAGTTCTTC | CAWNFGTGGDEQFF
TRBD1 | TRBJ2-7 | TRBV9 | few | TGTGCCAGCAGCTCATCCGGGACAGGGACCCACGAGCAGTACTTC | CASSSSGTGTHEQYF
. | TRBJ2-7 | TRBV6-5 | few | TGTGCCAGCAGTTACTCAGGCCTCTACGAGCAGTACTTC | CASSYSGLYEQYF
. | TRBJ2-3 | TRBV20-1 | . | TGCAGTGCCCCCCGGGGGAGAACGCAGTATTTT | CSAPRGRTQYF
. | TRBJ1-3 | TRBV5-4 | few | TGTGCCAGCAGCTTGGACCAAACGGGAAACACCATATATTTT | CASSLDQTGNTIYF
TRBD1 | TRBJ2-7 | TRBV6-5 | . | TGTGCCAGCAGTTACGGAGAGGGACAGAGCTCCTACGAGCAGTACTTC | CASSYGEGQSSYEQYF
TRBD2 | TRBJ2-1 | TRBV2 | few | TGTGCCAGCACCCCCTCGAGCGGGGGTTACAATGAGCAGTTCTTC | CASTPSSGGYNEQFF
. | TRBJ1-3 | TRBV27 | . | TGTGCCAGCAGTTTTGGGGTATCTGGAAACACCATATATTTT | CASSFGVSGNTIYF
TRBD1 | TRBJ1-1 | TRBV7-9 | few | TGTGCCAGCAGCGCAATGACAGGGGGAATTGTGAACACTGAAGCTTTCTTT | CASSAMTGGIVNTEAFF
. | TRBJ1-2 | TRBV6-5 | few | TGTGCCAGCAGTAAGTCAAGCCCTATAGGCTACACCTTC | CASSKSSPIGYTF
TRBD2 | TRBJ2-1 | TRBV5-1 | . | TGCGCCAGCAGCCCCCTACTAGCGGGAGCTGACAATGAGCAGTTCTTC | CASSPLLAGADNEQFF